These 22 T cell receptor beta chains were all obtained from the same sample, sequenced in a study of T cell responses to AZD1222 COVID-19 vaccine. Assay: immunoSEQ multiplex PCR; the TCRdb copy retains only in-frame clones and omits some. The repertoire includes 150,000 to 200,000 clones, roughly 88% of them detected once, and around 0.5% sits in the top ten. This material consisted of peripheral blood, taken on day 0 of AZD1222 vaccination. Receptors were obtained from an adult in good health.

The chain carries TRBV30 and TRBJ2-3, with 8 nucleotides matching TRBD1. After removal of 4 bases from V and 2 bases from J, the junction contained 2 bases not matched to a gene. The CDR3 is made up of 13 amino acids. Germline V lookup: CDR1 GTSNPN, CDR2 SVGIG (reference sequence). The CDR3 DNA reads TGTGCCTGGAAGACAGGGGCCACAGATACGCAGTATTTT. Its translation: CAWKTGATDTQYF.

The chain has TRBV6-5 and TRBJ2-7, with 8 bases aligning to TRBD1. The CDR3 runs 15 residues. Germline trimming cut 10 bases from V and 3 bases from J; bases unmatched to any gene: 14. Germline CDR1 MNHEY, CDR2 SVGAGI. The CDR3 is CATKKPSTGDYEQYF. CDR3 in DNA: TGTGCCACAAAAAAACCTTCGACAGGGGACTACGAGCAGTACTTC.

The chain employs TRBV5-6 and TRBJ2-6; D possibly uses TRBD1 or TRBD2 (5 bases each). The CDR3 extends over 17 amino acids. The V and J ends lost 4 bases and 0 bases respectively, with 14 bases between them. Germline CDR1 is SGHDT and CDR2 is YYEEEE. The CDR3 nucleotides are TGTGCCAGCAGCCCGGGGACCTTTACCTCTGGGGCCAACGTCCTGACTTTC. Its protein is CASSPGTFTSGANVLTF.

This chain uses TRBV7-2 with TRBJ1-3; D gene uncertain. The germline V gene encodes CDR1 SGHTA and CDR2 FQGNSA. The CDR3 runs 14 residues. V was clipped by 5 bases and J by 1 base, with 9 bases between them. CDR3 sequence reads: CASSPGASGNTIYF. Written as DNA, the CDR3 is TGTGCCAGCAGCCCGGGAGCTTCTGGAAACACCATATATTTT.

The V and J genes are TRBV28 and TRBJ2-1, with TRBD2 identical over 7 bases. The CDR3 is 15 amino acids. The trim removed 6 bases at V and 5 bases at J, leaving 10 bases unmatched. Germline V lookup: CDR1 MDHEN, CDR2 SYDVKM. The CDR3 sequence: CASSPGGRAHNEQFF. The CDR3 bases are TGTGCCAGCAGCCCGGGGGGTAGGGCCCACAATGAGCAGTTCTTC.

The chain links TRBV19 to TRBJ2-7; 12 bases match TRBD2. With 1 base clipped from V and 5 bases from J, the junction kept 3 bases outside the gene matches. Germline lookup yields CDR1 LNHDA and CDR2 SQIVND (reference sequence). This CDR3 comprises 15 residues. The chain's CDR3 is CASSIATSGSDEQYF. CDR3 bases: TGTGCCAGTAGTATAGCGACTAGCGGGAGCGACGAGCAGTACTTC. Combining the CDR3 with reference TRBV19 and TRBJ2-7 gives the whole variable domain DGGITQSPKYLFRKEGQNVTLSCEQNLNHDAMYWYRQDPGQGLRLIYYSQIVNDFQKGDIAEGYSVSREKKESFPLTVTSAQKNPTAFYLCASSIATSGSDEQYFGPGTRLTVT.

The V call is TRBV10-3, the J call TRBJ1-2; no clear D gene. V shed 0 bases and J shed 0 bases, with 8 bases lying between them. The V gene's germline CDR1 is ENHRY and CDR2 SYGVKD. CDR3 length equals 15 residues. The CDR3 sequence: CAISESYGPNYGYTF. For the CDR3, the DNA is TGTGCCATCAGTGAGTCGTACGGACCTAACTATGGCTACACCTTC.

The chain employs TRBV2 and TRBJ2-1; D not certain. Germline values: CDR1 SNHLY, CDR2 FYNNEI. The V gene lost 8 bases and the J gene lost 7 bases, with 15 bases spanning the gap. There are 13 residues in the CDR3. The CDR3 sequence is CASQNLARNEQFF. The CDR3 DNA is TGTGCCAGCCAAAACCTGGCGCGGAATGAGCAGTTCTTC.

CDR3 loop: CATSRALASDEKLFF. CDR3 sequence (DNA): TGTGCCACCAGCAGGGCCCTGGCCTCGGATGAAAAACTGTTTTTT. The rearrangement joins TRBV15 to TRBJ1-4; D call uncertain. The germline V and J ends were trimmed by 3 bases and 6 bases, with 14 bases remaining between them. The CDR3 is made up of 15 amino acids. Germline V gives CDR1 LNHNV, CDR2 YYDKDF (reference sequence).

This chain joins TRBV28 and TRBJ2-7; 7 bases fit TRBD2. Germline V gives CDR1 MDHEN, CDR2 SYDVKM. The CDR3 is 15 residues long. Trimming removed 3 bases from V and 6 bases from J; junction bases left unmatched: 11. The CDR3 DNA reads as TGTGCCAGCAGTTTGAGGCGGGAGTTATTCGGCGAGCAGTACTTC. It encodes CASSLRRELFGEQYF.

V and J are TRBV28 and TRBJ2-1, with 15 positions matching TRBD2. Germline values: CDR1 MDHEN, CDR2 SYDVKM. This CDR3 contains 17 residues. With 6 bases clipped from V and 1 base from J, the junction kept 4 bases outside the gene matches. The CDR3 loop is CASSRGLAGGSYNEQFF. The CDR3 DNA sequence: TGTGCCAGCAGCAGGGGACTAGCGGGAGGATCCTACAATGAGCAGTTCTTC.

The J gene is TRBJ1-5, the V gene TRBV19; D gene uncertain. The CDR3 length is 15 residues. Between the trimmed V and J ends, which lost 2 bases and 3 bases, there was a span of 11 bases. The germline CDR1 and CDR2 sequences are LNHDA and SQIVND (reference sequence). CDR3 protein: CASSIRSQTNQPQHF. In DNA, the CDR3 is TGTGCCAGTAGTATACGATCACAGACCAATCAGCCCCAGCATTTT. The variable domain in full, with the rest retrieved from reference TRBV19 and TRBJ1-5, is DGGITQSPKYLFRKEGQNVTLSCEQNLNHDAMYWYRQDPGQGLRLIYYSQIVNDFQKGDIAEGYSVSREKKESFPLTVTSAQKNPTAFYLCASSIRSQTNQPQHFGDGTRLSIL.

This clone was counted a few times. CDR3 sequence: CASSEGLYGNTEAFF. The CDR3 nucleotides are TGTGCCAGCAGCGAGGGGTTGTACGGGAACACTGAAGCTTTCTTT. The chain uses TRBV9 and TRBJ1-1, with D possibly being TRBD1 (5 bases). Germline V CDR1 and CDR2: SGDLS, YYNGEE. V dropped 3 bases and J dropped 1 base, with 13 bases sitting between them. The CDR3 extends over 15 amino acids.

V is TRBV28 and J is TRBJ1-3, with 9 bases identical to TRBD1. With 6 bases clipped from V and 3 bases from J, the junction kept 6 bases outside the gene matches. CDR3 length: 15 residues. Germline loops: CDR1 MDHEN, CDR2 SYDVKM. DNA for the CDR3: TGTGCCAGCAGAATGGGACAGGGATTTGGAAACACCATATATTTT. It yields the protein CASRMGQGFGNTIYF.

The chain recombines TRBV3-1 (or the pseudogene TRBV3-2) with TRBJ2-7; D is undetermined. CDR3 length: 13 residues. Trimming left V 2 bases short and J 2 bases short, with 7 bases between. Germline assignment: CDR1 LGHDT and CDR2 YNNKEL (reference sequence). CDR3 in DNA: TGTGCCAGCAGCCAAACACGACCCTACGAGCAGTACTTC. Amino acid sequence: CASSQTRPYEQYF.

This chain links TRBV27 with TRBJ2-6; maybe TRBD2 (5 bases). V lost 3 bases and J 3 bases, leaving 12 bases between the germline ends. The CDR3 runs 16 residues. CDR1 is MNHEY, CDR2 SMNVEV, per germline (reference sequence). The CDR3 DNA is TGTGCCAGCAGTTTGGAAGGACTGGTTGGGGCCAACGTCCTGACTTTC. It is translated as CASSLEGLVGANVLTF.

The chain employs TRBV10-3 and TRBJ1-1; 8 bases are a match to TRBD1. Germline loops: CDR1 ENHRY, CDR2 SYGVKD. J lost 4 bases, V lost 10 bases, and 5 bases had no gene match. The CDR3 runs 12 residues. The CDR3 spells CATRTGTTEAFF. The CDR3 nucleotides read TGTGCCACCCGGACAGGGACCACTGAAGCTTTCTTT.

The genes are TRBV6-5 and TRBJ2-3; TRBD2 matches 8 bases. CDR3 length: 13 amino acids. V was pared by 8 bases and J by 4 bases, with 5 bases of the junction left unmatched. Germline CDR1 MNHEY, CDR2 SVGAGI. CDR3 loop: CASQSGSADTQYF. The CDR3, as DNA: TGTGCCAGCCAAAGCGGGAGTGCAGATACGCAGTATTTT.

V and J are TRBV4-3 and TRBJ1-6; no definite D call. Germline lookup yields CDR1 LGHNA and CDR2 YSLEER. This CDR3 has 15 residues. The ends were cut back, 0 bases at V and 7 bases at J, with 10 bases in the middle. The CDR3 DNA reads TGCGCCAGCAGCCAAGACCTATCCCCGAATTCACCCCTCCACTTT. Amino acid sequence: CASSQDLSPNSPLHF.

CDR3 in amino acids: CASSPGMREATDTQYF. CDR3 DNA sequence: TGTGCCAGCTCACCGGGAATGCGGGAGGCCACAGATACGCAGTATTTT. The chain joins TRBV18 to TRBJ2-3, with TRBD2 identical over 8 bases. CDR1 and CDR2 from the germline V gene are KGHSH and LQKENI. The trim removed 3 bases at V and 2 bases at J, leaving 7 bases unmatched. The CDR3 has 16 amino acids.

The chain recombines TRBV18 with TRBJ2-2; the D gene is possibly TRBD1 (6 bases). Germline CDR1 reads KGHSH; CDR2 reads LQKENI. Trimming took 3 bases from V and 3 from J, leaving 14 bases between them. The CDR3 length is 16 residues. The CDR3 spells CASSPGGRGDTGELFF. The CDR3 region has the DNA TGTGCCAGCTCACCCGGCGGCAGGGGTGACACCGGGGAGCTGTTTTTT.

This clone was recorded only once. CDR3 DNA: TGCGCCAGCAGCCAAGATCGGGCAGGGAGAAACACTGAAGCTTTCTTT. The encoded protein is CASSQDRAGRNTEAFF. The rearrangement links TRBV4-3 to TRBJ1-1; D is possibly TRBD1 (5 bases). This CDR3 is 16 amino acids long. Germline V gene data show CDR1 as LGHNA and CDR2 as YSLEER. The V end lost 0 bases, the J end lost 2 bases, and 13 bases lay between the germline ends.